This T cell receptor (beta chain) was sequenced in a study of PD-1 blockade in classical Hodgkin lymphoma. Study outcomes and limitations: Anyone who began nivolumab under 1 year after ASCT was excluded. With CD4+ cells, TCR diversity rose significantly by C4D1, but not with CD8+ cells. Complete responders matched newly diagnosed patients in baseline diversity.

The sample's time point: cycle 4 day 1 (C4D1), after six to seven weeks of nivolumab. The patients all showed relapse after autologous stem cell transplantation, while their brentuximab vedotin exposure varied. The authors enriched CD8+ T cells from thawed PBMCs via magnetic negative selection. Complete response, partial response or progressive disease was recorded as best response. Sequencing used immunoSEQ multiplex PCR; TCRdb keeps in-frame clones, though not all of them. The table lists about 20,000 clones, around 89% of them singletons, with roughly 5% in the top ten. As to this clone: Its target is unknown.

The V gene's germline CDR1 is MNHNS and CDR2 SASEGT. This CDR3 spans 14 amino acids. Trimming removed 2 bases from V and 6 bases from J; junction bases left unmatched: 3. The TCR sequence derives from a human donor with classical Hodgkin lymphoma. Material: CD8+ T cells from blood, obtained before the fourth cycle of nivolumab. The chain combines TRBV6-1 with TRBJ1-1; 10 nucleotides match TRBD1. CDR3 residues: CASSERGQGAEAFF. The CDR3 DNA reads TGTGCCAGCAGTGAAAGAGGACAGGGGGCTGAAGCTTTCTTT.